This T cell receptor (beta chain) is drawn from a study of tumor-infiltrating lymphocytes in localized non-small cell lung cancer. A word on this clone: The antigen is undetermined.

Only in-frame clones appear in the TCRdb table, and some are missing; sequencing was by immunoSEQ multiplex PCR. The table lists some 29,000 clones, approximately 85% of them singletons. Study-level findings and limits: Different pieces of the same tissue went to different assays, confounding technical variation with intratumor heterogeneity. Tumor T-cell fraction from TCR sequencing was not associated with recurrence-free survival (p = 0.61).

Sequenced: lung tumor tissue. The receptor was isolated from a human donor with non-small cell lung cancer.

The CDR3 sequence: CASSPRQGRTEAFF. CDR3 sequence (DNA): TGTGCCAGTAGTCCCAGACAGGGGCGCACTGAAGCTTTCTTT. V is TRBV19 and J is TRBJ1-1; TRBD1 matches at 8 bases. The CDR3 length is 14 residues. V lost 5 bases, J lost 4 bases, and 6 bases stayed unmatched. Germline values: CDR1 LNHDA, CDR2 SQIVND (reference sequence).